This is a list of T cell receptor beta chains from one sample in a study of cytomegalovirus exposure and HLA in healthy donors. Here immunoSEQ multiplex PCR was the method, and the copy in TCRdb shows in-frame clones only, minus some. The data show 65,000 to 85,000 clones, 77% seen once. The sequencing input was PBMCs. The receptors originated from a middle-aged man in good health and CMV-seropositive. CDR3s include the opening cysteine and the closing phenylalanine or tryptophan. The order of the fields is CDR3 DNA, CDR3 protein, D gene, J gene, V gene, clone size. A D gene is named only where the DNA matches it firmly. Not every row has a clone size; where given, it reads once, few, many or a size class.

TGTGCCAGCAGCTTGAGGACTAGCCTTCTCACCGGGGAGCTGTTTTTT | CASSLRTSLLTGELFF | TRBD2 | TRBJ2-2 | TRBV7-2 | .
TGTGCCAGCAGCACCTGGACTAGCGGGAGGGTAGGAGGCAAAAACAGTCAGTACTTC | CASSTWTSGRVGGKNSQYF | TRBD2 | TRBJ2-4 | TRBV11-2 | .
TGTGCCAGCAGTGAACCGGGACAGGGATATCCTGAGCAGTTCTTC | CASSEPGQGYPEQFF | TRBD1 | TRBJ2-1 | TRBV25-1 | .
TGTGCCAGCAGTTTACCCGGGACTAGCGGGCGAGAGCAGTTCTTC | CASSLPGTSGREQFF | TRBD2 | TRBJ2-1 | TRBV27 | .
TGCGCCAGCAGCCACGGTGGAGCTGAAGCTTTCTTT | CASSHGGAEAFF | . | TRBJ1-1 | TRBV4-1 | once
TGTGCCAGCAGGCGCGGAGGCTCTCCAGGTTACGAGCAGTACTTC | CASRRGGSPGYEQYF | . | TRBJ2-7 | TRBV11-3 | .
TGTGCCAGTGGCAGGGGACCTGAAGCTTTCTTT | CASGRGPEAFF | . | TRBJ1-1 | TRBV14 | .
TGTGCCAGCTCACCCAGCGGACAGGGGAGCTACGAGCAGTACTTC | CASSPSGQGSYEQYF | TRBD1 | TRBJ2-7 | TRBV18 | .
TGTGCCAGCAGCCCCTGGACTAGCGGGAGGAACACCGGGGAGCTGTTTTTT | CASSPWTSGRNTGELFF | TRBD2 | TRBJ2-2 | TRBV7-6 | .
TGTGCCAGCAGCCGACTAGCGGGAGGGGCTTACAATGAGCAGTTCTTC | CASSRLAGGAYNEQFF | TRBD2 | TRBJ2-1 | TRBV7-8 | .
TGTGCCAGTAGTGCCCCGGTTAGCGGGAGGGCGAATGAGCAGTTCTTC | CASSAPVSGRANEQFF | TRBD2 | TRBJ2-1 | TRBV19 | .
TGTGCCAGCAGTTACCCCGGGACAGCCGAGCAGTACTTC | CASSYPGTAEQYF | TRBD1 | TRBJ2-7 | TRBV27 | .
TGTGCCAGCAGCGGCGGGGCGAGCTCCTACAATGAGCAGTTCTTC | CASSGGASSYNEQFF | . | TRBJ2-1 | TRBV9 | .
TGTGCCAGCAGCAACACGGAGGGCCGGGGTGAGCAGTTCTTC | CASSNTEGRGEQFF | . | TRBJ2-1 | TRBV7-6 | .
TGTGCCAGCAGCTTAGGATCTGACAGGGCTAAAGAGACCCAGTACTTC | CASSLGSDRAKETQYF | TRBD1 | TRBJ2-5 | TRBV11-3 | few
TGTGCTAGCGGGGTAAGCTCCTACAATGAGCAGTTCTTC | CASGVSSYNEQFF | TRBD2 | TRBJ2-1 | TRBV19 | .